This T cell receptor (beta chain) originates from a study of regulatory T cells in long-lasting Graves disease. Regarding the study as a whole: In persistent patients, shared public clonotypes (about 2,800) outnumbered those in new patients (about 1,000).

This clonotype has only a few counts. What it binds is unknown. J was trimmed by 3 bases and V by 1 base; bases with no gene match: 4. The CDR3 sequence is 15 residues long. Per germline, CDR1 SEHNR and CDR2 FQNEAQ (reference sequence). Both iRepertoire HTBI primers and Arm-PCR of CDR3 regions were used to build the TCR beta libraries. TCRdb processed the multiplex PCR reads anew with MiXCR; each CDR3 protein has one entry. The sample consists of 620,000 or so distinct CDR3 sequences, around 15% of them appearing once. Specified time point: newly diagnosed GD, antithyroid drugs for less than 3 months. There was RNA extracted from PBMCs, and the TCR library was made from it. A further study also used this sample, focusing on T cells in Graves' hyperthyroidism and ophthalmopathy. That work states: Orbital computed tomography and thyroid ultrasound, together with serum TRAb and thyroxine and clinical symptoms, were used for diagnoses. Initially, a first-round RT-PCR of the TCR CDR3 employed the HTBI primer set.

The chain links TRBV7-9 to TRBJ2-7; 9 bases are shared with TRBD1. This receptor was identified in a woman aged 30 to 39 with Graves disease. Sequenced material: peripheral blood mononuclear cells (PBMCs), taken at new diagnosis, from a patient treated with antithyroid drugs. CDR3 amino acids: CASSLGAGQGYEQYF. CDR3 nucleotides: TGTGCCAGCAGCTTAGGGGCGGGACAGGGCTACGAGCAGTACTTC. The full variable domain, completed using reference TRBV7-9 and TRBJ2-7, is DTGVSQNPRHKITKRGQNVTFRCDPISEHNRLYWYRQTLGQGPEFLTYFQNEAQLEKSRLLSDRFSAERPKGSFSTLEIQRTEQGDSAMYLCASSLGAGQGYEQYFGPGTRLTVT.